This record concerns one T cell receptor (beta chain) sequence. Germline loops: CDR1 SQVTM, CDR2 ANQGSEA. There are 14 residues in the CDR3. V was cut by 0 bases and J by 6 bases, with 14 bases left in between. This record belongs to a study of shared clonotypes between healthy human individuals. Method: immunoSEQ multiplex PCR; TCRdb's copy keeps in-frame clones and lacks some. The sample shows around 2.1 million clones, nearly 97% of them seen only once. The receptor comes from a man aged 18 to 35 in good health. The specimen was naive CD4+ T cells sorted from blood. Subset specified: CD45RA+ positively selected. This rearrangement joins TRBV29-1 to TRBJ1-1; the D is unclear. The CDR3 region is CSVEDVVASAEAFF. CDR3 DNA: TGCAGCGTTGAAGATGTGGTGGCTAGCGCTGAAGCTTTCTTT.